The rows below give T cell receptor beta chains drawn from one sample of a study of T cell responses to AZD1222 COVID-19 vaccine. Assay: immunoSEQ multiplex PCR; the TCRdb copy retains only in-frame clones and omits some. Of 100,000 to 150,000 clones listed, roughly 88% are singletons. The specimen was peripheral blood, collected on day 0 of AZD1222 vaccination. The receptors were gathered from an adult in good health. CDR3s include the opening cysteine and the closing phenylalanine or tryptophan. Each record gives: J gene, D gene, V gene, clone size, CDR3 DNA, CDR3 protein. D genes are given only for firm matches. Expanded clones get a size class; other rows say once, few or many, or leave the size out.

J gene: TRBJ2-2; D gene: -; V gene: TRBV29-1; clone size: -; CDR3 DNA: TGCAGCGTTGAACAGGTCAACACCGGGGAGCTGTTTTTT; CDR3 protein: CSVEQVNTGELFF
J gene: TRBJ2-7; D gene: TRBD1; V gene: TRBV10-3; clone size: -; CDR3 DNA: TGTGCCATCAGAAGGACAGGCACCTCCTACGAGCAGTACTTC; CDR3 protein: CAIRRTGTSYEQYF
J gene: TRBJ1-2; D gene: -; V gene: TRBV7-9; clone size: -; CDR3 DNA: TGTGCCAGCAGCTTAGACCTAGGCTATGGCTACACCTTC; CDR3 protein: CASSLDLGYGYTF
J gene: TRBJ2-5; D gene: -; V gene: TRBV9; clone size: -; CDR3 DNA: TGTGCCAGCAGCGTACAGGACAGCCAAGAGACCCAGTACTTC; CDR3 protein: CASSVQDSQETQYF
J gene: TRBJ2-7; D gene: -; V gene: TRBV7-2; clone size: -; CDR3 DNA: TGTGCCAGCAGCTGGGGCCTAACTAGGGAGTCCTACGAGCAGTACTTC; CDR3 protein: CASSWGLTRESYEQYF
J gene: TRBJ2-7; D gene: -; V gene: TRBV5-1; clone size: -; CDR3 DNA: TGCGCCAGCAGCTTGGATGGGGCCGGGGGCGAGCAGTACTTC; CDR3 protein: CASSLDGAGGEQYF
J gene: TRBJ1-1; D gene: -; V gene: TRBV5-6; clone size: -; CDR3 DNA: TGTGCCAGCAGCTCCGGCCCGAACACTGAAGCTTTCTTT; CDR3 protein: CASSSGPNTEAFF
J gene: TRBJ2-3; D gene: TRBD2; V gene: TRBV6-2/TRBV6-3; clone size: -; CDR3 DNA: TGTGCCAGCAGTTACGCGGGGGGGGTCTACGACACAGATACGCAGTATTTT; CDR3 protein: CASSYAGGVYDTDTQYF
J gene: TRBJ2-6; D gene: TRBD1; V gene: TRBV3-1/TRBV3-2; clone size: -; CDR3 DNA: TGTGCCAGCAGCCACCGGGACAGGGGTGCAGGTGGGGCCAACGTCCTGACTTTC; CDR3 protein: CASSHRDRGAGGANVLTF
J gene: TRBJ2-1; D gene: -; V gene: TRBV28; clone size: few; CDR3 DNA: TGTGCCAGCAGTTACAACGGGCTTAGTAATGAGCAGTTCTTC; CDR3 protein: CASSYNGLSNEQFF
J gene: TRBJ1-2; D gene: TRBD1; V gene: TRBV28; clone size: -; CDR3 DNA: TGTGCCAGCAGTTCGGGACAGGGGCCCTATGGCTACACCTTC; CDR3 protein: CASSSGQGPYGYTF
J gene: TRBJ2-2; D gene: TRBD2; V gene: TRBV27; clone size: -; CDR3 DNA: TGTGCCAGCAGTTTTATGGGAGCGGGAGGACCAGCCAACACCGGGGAGCTGTTTTTT; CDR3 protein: CASSFMGAGGPANTGELFF
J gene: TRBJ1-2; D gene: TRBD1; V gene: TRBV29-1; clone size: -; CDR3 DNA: TGCAGCTTCTCCCCCCCGGGGACAGGGCTCTATGGCTACACCTTC; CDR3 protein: CSFSPPGTGLYGYTF
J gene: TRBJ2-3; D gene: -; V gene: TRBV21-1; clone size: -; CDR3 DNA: TGTGCCAGCAGCAAAGAAGAGCGGGAGAGGAAGACAGATACGCAGTATTTT; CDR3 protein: CASSKEERERKTDTQYF
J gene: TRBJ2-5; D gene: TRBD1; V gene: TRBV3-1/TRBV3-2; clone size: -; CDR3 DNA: TGTGCCAGCAGCGGACAGGGGGTCGGGGAGACCCAGTACTTC; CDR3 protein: CASSGQGVGETQYF
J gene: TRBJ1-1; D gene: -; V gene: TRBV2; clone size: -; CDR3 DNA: TGTGCCAGCAGTGAACTTAGTAACACTGAAGCTTTCTTT; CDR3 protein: CASSELSNTEAFF
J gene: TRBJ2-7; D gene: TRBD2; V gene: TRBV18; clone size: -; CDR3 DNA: TGTGCCAGCTCACCGTCCTTGACTAGCGACTACGAGCAGTACTTC; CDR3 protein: CASSPSLTSDYEQYF
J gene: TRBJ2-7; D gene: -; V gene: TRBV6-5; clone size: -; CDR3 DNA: TGTGCCAGCAGCTCAATGTGGGAGCAGTACTTC; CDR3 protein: CASSSMWEQYF
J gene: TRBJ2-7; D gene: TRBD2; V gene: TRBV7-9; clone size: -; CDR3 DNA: TGTGCAGCGGGGCAGGGTGACGAGCAGTACTTC; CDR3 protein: CAAGQGDEQYF
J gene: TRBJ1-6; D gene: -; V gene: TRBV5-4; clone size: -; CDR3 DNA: TGTGCCAGCAGCTTCGACCGAATTAACCCCCATTCACCCCTCCACTTT; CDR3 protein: CASSFDRINPHSPLHF
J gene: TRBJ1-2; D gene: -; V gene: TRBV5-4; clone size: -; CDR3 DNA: TGTGCCAGGACTTTAAACAGGTTCCCGGTCGTTAACTATGGCTACACCTTC; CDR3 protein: CARTLNRFPVVNYGYTF
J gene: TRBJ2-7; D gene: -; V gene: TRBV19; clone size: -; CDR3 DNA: TGTGCCAGTAGTATAGTACAGGGCGACGAGCAGTACTTC; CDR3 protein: CASSIVQGDEQYF
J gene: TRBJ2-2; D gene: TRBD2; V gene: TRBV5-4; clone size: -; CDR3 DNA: TGTGCCAGCAGCTTGGCAGGGAGGGACACCGGGGAGCTGTTTTTT; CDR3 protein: CASSLAGRDTGELFF
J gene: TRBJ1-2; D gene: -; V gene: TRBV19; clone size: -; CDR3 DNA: TGTGCCAGTAGTATTGACAGATTGAACTATGGCTACACCTTC; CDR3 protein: CASSIDRLNYGYTF
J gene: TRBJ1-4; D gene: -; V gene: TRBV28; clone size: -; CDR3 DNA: TGTGCCAGCAGTTTCGGGGGGACTAATGAAAAACTGTTTTTT; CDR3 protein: CASSFGGTNEKLFF
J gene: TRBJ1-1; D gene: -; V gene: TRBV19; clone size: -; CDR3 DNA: TGTGCCAGTAGTCAACGGGGCGGCGACACTGAAGCTTTCTTT; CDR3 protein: CASSQRGGDTEAFF
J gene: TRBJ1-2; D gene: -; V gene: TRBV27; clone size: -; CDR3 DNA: TGTGCCAGCAGCCCGGGACAACTTGACTTCTATGGCTACACCTTC; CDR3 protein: CASSPGQLDFYGYTF
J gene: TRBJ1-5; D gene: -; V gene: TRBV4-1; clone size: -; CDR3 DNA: TGCGCCAGCAGCCATTTTGGGGCTTTAGGCAATCAGCCCCAGCATTTT; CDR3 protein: CASSHFGALGNQPQHF
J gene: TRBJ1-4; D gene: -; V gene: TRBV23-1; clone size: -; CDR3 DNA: TGCGCCAGCAGTCAAAGGTCTCTTGTAGAAAAACTGTTTTTT; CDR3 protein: CASSQRSLVEKLFF
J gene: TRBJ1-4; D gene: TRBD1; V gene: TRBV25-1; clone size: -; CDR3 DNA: TGTGCCAGCAGTGACCCGGGGACAGGGACAGATGAAAAACTGTTTTTT; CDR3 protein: CASSDPGTGTDEKLFF
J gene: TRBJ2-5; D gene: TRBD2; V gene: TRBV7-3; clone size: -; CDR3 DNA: TGTGCCAGCAGCTCAGCTAGCGGGGGCCAAGAGACCCAGTACTTC; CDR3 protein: CASSSASGGQETQYF
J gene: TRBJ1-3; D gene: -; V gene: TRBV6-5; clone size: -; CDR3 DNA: TGTGCCAGCAGTTACAACCGGCCTAGCTTTGGAAACACCATATATTTT; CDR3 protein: CASSYNRPSFGNTIYF
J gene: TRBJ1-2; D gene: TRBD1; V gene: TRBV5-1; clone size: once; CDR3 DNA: TGCGCCAGCAGTATTATGGGACAGGGTGGTTTTTCCACCTTC; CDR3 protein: CASSIMGQGGFSTF
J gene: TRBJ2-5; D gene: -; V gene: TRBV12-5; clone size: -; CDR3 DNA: TGTGCTAGTGCGGAACGGAACCAAGAGACCCAGTACTTC; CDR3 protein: CASAERNQETQYF
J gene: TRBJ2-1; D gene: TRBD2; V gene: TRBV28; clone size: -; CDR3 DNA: TGTGCCAGCAGTACTTGGACTAGCGGGACCAATGAGCAGTTCTTC; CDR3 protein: CASSTWTSGTNEQFF
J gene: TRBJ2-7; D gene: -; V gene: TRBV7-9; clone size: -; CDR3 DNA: TGTGCCAGCAGCCCACCCCCGGCAGGGCACTCCTACGAGCAGTACTTC; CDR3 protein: CASSPPPAGHSYEQYF
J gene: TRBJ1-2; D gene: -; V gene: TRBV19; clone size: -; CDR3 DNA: TGTGCCAGTAGTATTGCACAGCCCGGTGGCTACACCTTC; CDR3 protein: CASSIAQPGGYTF
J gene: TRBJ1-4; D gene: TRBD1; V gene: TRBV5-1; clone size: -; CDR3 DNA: TGCGCCAGCAGCTTGGCCCTGGGACAGGGGGGTGAAAAACTGTTTTTT; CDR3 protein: CASSLALGQGGEKLFF
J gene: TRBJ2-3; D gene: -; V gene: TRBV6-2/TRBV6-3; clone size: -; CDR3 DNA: TGTGCCAGCAGCGATGCGGTTTCCACAGATACGCAGTATTTT; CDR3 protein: CASSDAVSTDTQYF
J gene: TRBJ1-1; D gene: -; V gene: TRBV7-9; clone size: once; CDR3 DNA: TGTGCCAGCAGCTTAGTCGTCTCCGCTGAAGCTTTCTTT; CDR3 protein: CASSLVVSAEAFF
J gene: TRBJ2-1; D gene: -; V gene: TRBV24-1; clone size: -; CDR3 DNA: TGTGCCACCAGTGACCCCTCTGCCCGGGCGGGCAATGAGCAGTTCTTC; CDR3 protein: CATSDPSARAGNEQFF
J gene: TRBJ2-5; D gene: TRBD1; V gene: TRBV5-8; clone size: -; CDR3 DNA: TGTGCCAGCAGCCGTGACAGGGAGGAGACCCAGTACTTC; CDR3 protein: CASSRDREETQYF
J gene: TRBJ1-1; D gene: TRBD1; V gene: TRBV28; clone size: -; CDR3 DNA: TGTGCCAGCAGTTTTTTGCAGCGGGGGACAGACCAAGCTTTCTTT; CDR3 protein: CASSFLQRGTDQAFF
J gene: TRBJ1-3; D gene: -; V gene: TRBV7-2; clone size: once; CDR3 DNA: TGTGCCAGCAGCTTAGTTGACCCGATCCTCTCTGGAAACACCATATATTTT; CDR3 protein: CASSLVDPILSGNTIYF
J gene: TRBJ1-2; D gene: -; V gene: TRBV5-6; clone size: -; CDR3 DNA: TGTGCCAGCAGCACCTCGACAGGACTCGGCTATGGCTACACCTTC; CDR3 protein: CASSTSTGLGYGYTF
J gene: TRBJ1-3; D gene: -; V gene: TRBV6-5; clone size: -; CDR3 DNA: TGTGCCAGCAGCCTAGGGGAAGCCTCCACACACACCATATATTTT; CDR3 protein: CASSLGEASTHTIYF
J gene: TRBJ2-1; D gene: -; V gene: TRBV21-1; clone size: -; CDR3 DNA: TGTGCCAGCAGCAAAGCTCGCAATGAGCAGTTCTTC; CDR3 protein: CASSKARNEQFF
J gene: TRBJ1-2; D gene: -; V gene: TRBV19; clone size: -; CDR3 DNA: TGTGCCACAAGGGACAACCCTAACTATGGCTACACCTTC; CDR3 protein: CATRDNPNYGYTF
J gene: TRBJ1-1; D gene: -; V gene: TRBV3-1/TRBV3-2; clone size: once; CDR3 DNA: TGTGCCAGCAGCCAAGACAGGGCCCCGATTAAGAACACTGAAGCTTTCTTT; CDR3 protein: CASSQDRAPIKNTEAFF
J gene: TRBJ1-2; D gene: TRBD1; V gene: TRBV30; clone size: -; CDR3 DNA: TGTGCCTTGGACAGGGAAAACTATGGCTACACCTTC; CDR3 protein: CALDRENYGYTF